One sample yielded the 17 T cell receptor beta chains listed below, sequenced in a study of cytomegalovirus exposure and HLA in healthy donors. PCR amplification relied on 60 Vbeta primers (plus 13 Jbeta primers). Repertoires were generated with immunoSEQ multiplex PCR, while TCRdb's copy carries only in-frame clones and drops some. Among roughly 66,000 clones listed, more than 75% were seen once. Sequenced material: PBMCs. Receptor source: a man aged 18 to 30 in good health and CMV-seropositive.

This clone was seen only once. The chain joins TRBV30 to TRBJ1-6, with 7 bases lining up with TRBD1. CDR3 length: 15 residues. Germline CDR1 reads GTSNPN; CDR2 reads SVGIG (reference sequence). Trimming cost V 2 bases and J 6 bases; bases outside gene matches: 7. CDR3 nucleotide sequence: TGTGCCTGGAGTCCCCGAGGGGGCTTTAATTCACCCCTCCACTTT. Translating it yields CAWSPRGGFNSPLHF.

The chain employs TRBV11-2 and TRBJ2-7; 8 bases are shared with TRBD1. The CDR3 extends over 18 amino acids. V lost 2 bases and J lost 3; bases outside the gene matches: 15. CDR1 SGHAT and CDR2 FQNNGV come from the germline V gene. CDR3 amino acids: CASSLIETGAVEVYEQYF. In DNA form, the CDR3 reads TGTGCCAGCAGCTTAATCGAGACAGGGGCCGTAGAGGTCTACGAGCAGTACTTC. Full variable domain (missing parts from reference TRBV11-2 and TRBJ2-7): EAGVAQSPRYKIIEKRQSVAFWCNPISGHATLYWYQQILGQGPKLLIQFQNNGVVDDSQLPKDRFSAERLKGVDSTLKIQPAKLEDSAVYLCASSLIETGAVEVYEQYFGPGTRLTVT.

The chain links TRBV5-4 to TRBJ1-3; D remains ambiguous. From germline, CDR1 is SGHNT and CDR2 YYREEE (reference sequence). The CDR3 consists of 16 residues. Between the trimmed V and J ends, which lost 0 bases and 2 bases, there was a span of 12 bases. The CDR3 here is CASSLGGLKAGNTIYF. The CDR3 region has the DNA TGTGCCAGCAGCTTGGGAGGGTTAAAAGCTGGAAACACCATATATTTT.

The chain has TRBV7-9 and TRBJ1-2; D may be TRBD1 (5 bases). Per germline, CDR1 SEHNR and CDR2 FQNEAQ (reference sequence). The ends were cut back, 5 bases at V and 7 bases at J, with 20 bases in the middle. This CDR3 spans 15 amino acids. The CDR3 sequence: CASSLEWRGGSGYTF. The DNA for the CDR3 is TGTGCCAGCAGCCTGGAGTGGAGGGGAGGTAGTGGCTACACCTTC.

CDR3 loop: CASSEAIGGSDTQYF. The CDR3 nucleotides are TGTGCCAGCAGTGAAGCGATCGGAGGGTCAGATACGCAGTATTTT. The V call is TRBV6-1, the J call TRBJ2-3; TRBD2 is a possible D gene (6 bases). The V gene lost 0 bases and the J gene lost 4 bases, with 11 bases spanning the gap. Germline assignment: CDR1 MNHNS and CDR2 SASEGT. The CDR3 has 15 residues.

The chain couples TRBV28 to TRBJ1-1; 8 nucleotides align to TRBD1. The CDR3 totals 14 residues. The V segment lost 0 bases and the J segment 8 bases; nucleotides outside the gene matches: 5. The germline gives CDR1 MDHEN, CDR2 SYDVKM. In DNA form, the CDR3 reads TGTGCCAGCAGTTTATGGACAGGGGATAAGGAAGCTTTCTTT. It encodes CASSLWTGDKEAFF.

The chain carries TRBV20-1 and TRBJ1-1; no clear D gene. V was shortened by 6 bases and J by 2 bases, with 7 bases between the two germline ends. The CDR3 runs 11 residues. Germline V gene lookup returns CDR1 DFQATT and CDR2 SNEGSKA (reference sequence). DNA of the CDR3: TGCAGTGCCCAAGCCAACACTGAAGCTTTCTTT. This sequence encodes CSAQANTEAFF.

This chain uses TRBV6-1 with TRBJ2-3, with 11 bases identical to TRBD2. The V gene end was trimmed by 8 bases and the J gene end by 5 bases; junction bases not matched to a gene: 6. The CDR3 loop spans 14 amino acids. Germline values: CDR1 MNHNS, CDR2 SASEGT. CDR3 bases: TGTGCCAGCTCATCTAGCGGGGGGATAGATACGCAGTATTTT. It translates to CASSSSGGIDTQYF.

This chain links TRBV7-8 with TRBJ1-2; D uncertain. V was cut by 5 bases and J by 7 bases, with 11 bases left in between. Per the germline V gene, CDR1 is SGHVS and CDR2 is FQNEAQ. This CDR3 spans 12 amino acids. CDR3: CASSRAEFGYTF. CDR3 DNA: TGTGCCAGCAGCCGCGCTGAGTTTGGCTACACCTTC.

This chain links TRBV5-4 with TRBJ1-1; D is possibly TRBD1 (5 bases). The ends were cut back, 8 bases at V and 3 bases at J, with 8 bases in the middle. CDR3 size: 11 residues. Germline CDR1 is SGHNT and CDR2 is YYREEE (reference sequence). CDR3 region: CASGGDTEAFF. As DNA, the CDR3 is TGTGCCAGTGGGGGGGACACTGAAGCTTTCTTT.

This clone was seen a few times. The chain links TRBV6-5 to TRBJ2-3, with 7 bases aligning to TRBD2. CDR1 and CDR2 (germline): MNHEY, SVGAGI. This CDR3 has 16 residues. The V and J ends lost 4 bases and 4 bases, in that order; junction bases with no gene match: 11. The CDR3 sequence is CASSLTSPLLPDTQYF. Written as DNA, the CDR3 is TGTGCCAGCAGTTTGACTAGCCCTTTACTCCCAGATACGCAGTATTTT.

This clone showed up just once. The V gene is TRBV5-6, the J gene TRBJ1-2; the match to TRBD1 covers 9 bases. Germline CDR1 reads SGHDT; CDR2 reads YYEEEE. V gave up 0 bases and J gave up 1 base; unmatched junction bases: 10. CDR3 size: 18 residues. CDR3 nucleotide sequence: TGTGCCAGCAGCTTGGCATGGACAGGGGACTTCTATAACTATGGCTACACCTTC. The encoded protein is CASSLAWTGDFYNYGYTF.

This clone was found a few times. The gene calls are TRBV9 and TRBJ2-5, with D maybe TRBD2 (6 bases). This CDR3 spans 14 amino acids. Germline V lookup: CDR1 SGDLS, CDR2 YYNGEE. The V and J ends lost 4 bases and 5 bases respectively, with 15 bases between them. CDR3 sequence reads: CASSPSTSRETQYF. CDR3 DNA sequence: TGTGCCAGCAGCCCATCGACTAGTAGGGAGACCCAGTACTTC.

This clone was counted a single time. The chain uses TRBV19 and TRBJ2-7; D is uncertain. CDR1 and CDR2 (germline): LNHDA, SQIVND (reference sequence). The CDR3 is 15 amino acids. V was pared by 5 bases and J by 2 bases, with 16 bases between. As DNA, the CDR3 is TGTGCCAGTAGTTCGACCGGTACAGCAGCCTACGAGCAGTACTTC. The encoded protein is CASSSTGTAAYEQYF.

The CDR3 sequence: CASSRQDHNSPLHF. The CDR3 bases are TGTGCCAGCTCACGACAAGACCATAATTCACCCCTCCACTTT. The chain combines TRBV18 with TRBJ1-6; the D is unclear. Germline loops: CDR1 KGHSH, CDR2 LQKENI. Trimming stripped 4 bases from V and 5 bases from J, with 9 bases between. The CDR3 spans 14 residues.

CDR3 amino acids: CASSFSGNEQYF. CDR3 bases: TGTGCCAGCAGTTTCAGCGGGAACGAGCAGTACTTC. This sequence joins TRBV28 and TRBJ2-7; 7 bases match TRBD2. The CDR3 runs 12 residues. Germline V gene sequence: CDR1 MDHEN, CDR2 SYDVKM. The ends lost 3 bases at V and 5 bases at J; junction bases unmatched: 1.

The chain joins TRBV10-3 to TRBJ2-5; D may be TRBD1 (5 bases). The CDR3 contains 13 residues. The ends were cut back, 4 bases at V and 5 bases at J, with 11 bases in the middle. From germline, CDR1 is ENHRY and CDR2 SYGVKD. The CDR3 here is CAISVDSGETQYF. The CDR3 DNA is TGTGCCATCAGTGTCGACAGTGGGGAGACCCAGTACTTC.